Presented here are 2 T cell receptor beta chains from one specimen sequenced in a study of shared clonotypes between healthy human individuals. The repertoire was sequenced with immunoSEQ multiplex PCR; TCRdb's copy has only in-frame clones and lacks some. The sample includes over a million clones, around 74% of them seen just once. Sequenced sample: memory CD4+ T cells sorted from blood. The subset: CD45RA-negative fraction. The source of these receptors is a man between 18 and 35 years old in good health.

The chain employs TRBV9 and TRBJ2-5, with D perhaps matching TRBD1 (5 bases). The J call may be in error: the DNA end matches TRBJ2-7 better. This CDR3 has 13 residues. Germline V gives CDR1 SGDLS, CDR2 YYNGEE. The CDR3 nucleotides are TGTGCCAGCAGCGTAGTTTGGGGCAGCGAGCAGTACTTC. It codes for CASSVVWGSEQYF.

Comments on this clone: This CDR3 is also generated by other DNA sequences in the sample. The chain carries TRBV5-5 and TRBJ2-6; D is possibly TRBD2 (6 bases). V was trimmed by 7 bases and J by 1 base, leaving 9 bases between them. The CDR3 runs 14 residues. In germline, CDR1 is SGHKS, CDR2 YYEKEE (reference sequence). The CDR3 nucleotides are TGTGCCAGCGGACGGGGGTCTGGGGCCAACGTCCTGACTTTC. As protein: CASGRGSGANVLTF.